This TCR beta chain was retrieved from a study of blood T cell repertoires in COVID-19. The wider study: Spain, Italy and the United States supplied samples that represented acute and convalescent COVID-19. Nucleic acid was either cDNA or gDNA, and it came from T cells, B-cell-depleted T cells, or PBMCs.

Per the germline V gene, CDR1 is SGHNT and CDR2 is YYREEE (reference sequence). The ends lost 1 base at V and 7 bases at J; junction bases unmatched: 2. The CDR3 consists of 13 residues. Study processing details: Nucleated cell number was recorded as an estimate derived from reference gene primer amplification. Some clones are missing from TCRdb's copy, which holds only in-frame ones; the method was immunoSEQ multiplex PCR. That table supplies the V and J calls and clone size; D and trimming were determined from the DNA. Among some 30,000 clones listed, roughly nine tenths were seen once. The chain joins TRBV5-4 to TRBJ2-7; 10 bases align to TRBD2. This TCR came from a woman older than 75 with active or convalescent COVID-19. Sequenced sample: peripheral blood. The CDR3 is CASSLTSGAEQYF. The CDR3 DNA reads TGTGCCAGCAGCTTGACTAGCGGGGCGGAGCAGTACTTC.